This TCR beta chain was sequenced in a study of cytomegalovirus exposure and HLA in healthy donors. General observations from the study: Later findings reportedly placed an Asian-associated ancestry cluster below the approximately 670-donor mean for N-insertions. Most TCR sequences were rare, but some public TCRs occurred in many donors. A missense variant in DCLRE1C was later tied to TCR beta V- and J-gene trimming. Some TCR beta chains (roughly 150 of them) were listed as cytomegalovirus-associated.

The PCR was carried out with 60 Vbeta primers and 13 Jbeta primers. Measured with immunoSEQ multiplex PCR; TCRdb has only the in-frame clones, and not every one. Altogether some 180,000 clones are present, 78% being singletons, with the ten largest covering roughly 2.7%. Germline values: CDR1 KGHSH, CDR2 LQKENI. Trimming took off 3 bases at V and 2 bases at J, with 8 bases between the two ends. This CDR3 contains 13 residues. Turning to this clone: Its matching antigen is unknown. Other nucleotide sequences in the sample specify the same CDR3.

Sequenced sample: PBMCs. The TCR comes from a female donor in good health and CMV-seronegative. This chain connects TRBV18 to TRBJ2-7; TRBD1 is a possible D gene (5 bases). The CDR3 sequence: CASSPSGTYEQYF. For the CDR3, the DNA is TGTGCCAGCTCACCGTCAGGGACCTACGAGCAGTACTTC.